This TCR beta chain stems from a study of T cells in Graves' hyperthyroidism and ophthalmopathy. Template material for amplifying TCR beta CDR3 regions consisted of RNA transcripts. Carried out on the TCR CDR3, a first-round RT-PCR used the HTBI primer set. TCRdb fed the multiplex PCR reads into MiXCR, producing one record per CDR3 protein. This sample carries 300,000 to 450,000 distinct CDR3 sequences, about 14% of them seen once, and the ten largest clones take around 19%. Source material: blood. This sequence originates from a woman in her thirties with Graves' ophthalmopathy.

CDR3 in DNA: TGTGCCAGCAGTCAACAGGGCCACAACACTGAAGCTTTCTTT. This sequence encodes CASSQQGHNTEAFF. The chain links TRBV28 to TRBJ1-1, with a tentative D call TRBD1 (6 bases). Trimming removed 5 bases at V and 2 bases at J, with 12 bases between. The germline V gene encodes CDR1 MDHEN and CDR2 SYDVKM. The CDR3 consists of 14 residues. The full variable domain, in which reference TRBV28 and TRBJ1-1 provide the parts outside the CDR3, is DVKVTQSSRYLVKRTGEKVFLECVQDMDHENMFWYRQDPGLGLRLIYFSYDVKMKEKGDIPEGYSVSREKKERFSLILESASTNQTSMYLCASSQQGHNTEAFFGQGTRLTVV.